A selection of T cell receptor beta chains follows, all from one sample in a study of memory CD4+ T cells and cytomegalovirus serostatus. Sequenced by immunoSEQ multiplex PCR; TCRdb stores in-frame clones only, minus some. The sample includes about 75,000 clones, under 80% seen only once; the top ten take 2.5% to 3%. Sequencing used memory CD4+ T cells from blood. These receptors were obtained from an adult in good health and CMV-seropositive. CDR3s include the opening cysteine and the closing phenylalanine or tryptophan. Each record gives: clone size, V gene, D gene, J gene, CDR3 protein, CDR3 DNA. D genes are given only for firm matches. Where a row states a size, it is once, few, many or the class of an expanded clone; other rows omit it.

>-|TRBV6-1|-|TRBJ2-7
CASSPPLSGEQYF
TGTGCCAGCAGTCCCCCATTGTCGGGCGAGCAGTACTTC
>once|TRBV9|TRBD1|TRBJ1-1
CASSAGTAGTEAFF
TGTGCCAGCAGCGCTGGGACAGCGGGAACTGAAGCTTTCTTT
>-|TRBV9|-|TRBJ1-1
CASSSRDTEAFF
TGTGCCAGCAGTAGCAGGGACACTGAAGCTTTCTTT
>-|TRBV18|-|TRBJ1-1
CASSPLTNTSPTEAFF
TGTGCCAGCTCACCACTGACAAATACGTCTCCAACTGAAGCTTTCTTT
>few|TRBV6-5|TRBD2|TRBJ2-7
CASRGSAGDYEQYF
TGTGCCAGCAGGGGGTCGGCGGGGGACTACGAGCAGTACTTC
>-|TRBV7-2|-|TRBJ1-2
CASSLATEGGYGYTF
TGTGCCAGCAGCTTAGCCACAGAGGGCGGCTATGGCTACACCTTC
>-|TRBV5-1|-|TRBJ2-3
CASSLGDQDTQYF
TGCGCCAGCAGCTTGGGGGACCAAGATACGCAGTATTTT
>-|TRBV5-1|TRBD2|TRBJ2-7
CASSPGDGLARQYF
TGCGCCAGCAGCCCCGGAGATGGACTAGCCCGGCAGTACTTC
>few|TRBV9|-|TRBJ2-1
CASSPSSTGYNEQFF
TGTGCCAGCAGCCCATCCTCGACAGGCTACAATGAGCAGTTCTTC
>-|TRBV27|TRBD1|TRBJ1-4
CASSLSMDRRDRNATNEKLFF
TGTGCCAGCAGTTTATCAATGGATCGCCGGGACAGAAACGCAACTAATGAAAAACTGTTTTTT
>medium-sized|TRBV19|TRBD1|TRBJ1-5
CASSDRGVGQPQHF
TGTGCCAGTAGTGACAGGGGGGTCGGGCAGCCCCAGCATTTT
>-|TRBV7-9|-|TRBJ1-6
CASSSPSAESPLHF
TGTGCCAGCAGCTCCCCCAGCGCCGAATCACCCCTCCACTTT
>-|TRBV9|TRBD2|TRBJ2-1
CASSVVGMTSGYNEQFF
TGTGCCAGCAGCGTAGTGGGGATGACTAGCGGCTACAATGAGCAGTTCTTC
>-|TRBV4-1|-|TRBJ1-2
CASSQLRAHYGYTF
TGCGCCAGCAGCCAATTACGGGCACACTATGGCTACACCTTC
>-|TRBV5-6|-|TRBJ1-2
CASSLLGAGPGGYTF
TGTGCCAGCAGTCTACTAGGGGCAGGGCCTGGTGGCTACACCTTC
>-|TRBV2|-|TRBJ1-1
CASSSTPLGEAFF
TGTGCCAGCAGTTCCACCCCACTCGGTGAAGCTTTCTTT
>once|TRBV21-1|-|TRBJ2-2
CASSKEGLAGGLTGELFF
TGTGCCAGCAGCAAAGAGGGCCTAGCGGGAGGTCTCACCGGGGAGCTGTTTTTT
>-|TRBV5-6|-|TRBJ1-3
CASTKFSRNTIYF
TGTGCCAGCACCAAATTCTCCCGAAACACCATATATTTT
>-|TRBV5-4|TRBD2|TRBJ2-5
CASSRKREGETQYF
TGTGCCAGCAGCCGAAAGCGGGAGGGGGAGACCCAGTACTTC
>-|TRBV28|TRBD1|TRBJ1-2
CASSPTGATSNYGYTF
TGTGCCAGCAGCCCGACAGGGGCGACCTCTAACTATGGCTACACCTTC
>-|TRBV5-1|-|TRBJ1-4
CASRDRGNEKLFF
TGCGCCAGCAGGGACCGCGGAAATGAAAAACTGTTTTTT
>-|TRBV14|-|TRBJ1-1
CASSRVGTEAFF
TGTGCCAGCAGCCGGGTAGGCACTGAAGCTTTCTTT
>-|TRBV5-1|-|TRBJ1-4
CASSLRGTTNEKLFF
TGCGCCAGCAGCTTGAGGGGGACGACTAATGAAAAACTGTTTTTT
>-|TRBV2|-|TRBJ1-2
CASSGIDRPNYGYTF
TGTGCCAGCAGTGGCATAGACAGGCCAAACTATGGCTACACCTTC
>few|TRBV5-6|-|TRBJ1-1
CASSGPGMGAFF
TGTGCCAGCAGCGGCCCAGGGATGGGAGCTTTCTTT
>once|TRBV30|-|TRBJ1-3
CAWSIDRSSGNTIYF
TGTGCCTGGAGTATCGACCGGAGCTCTGGAAACACCATATATTTT
>-|TRBV6-5|-|TRBJ2-7
CASRDVLSYEQYF
TGTGCCAGCAGAGATGTTCTGAGCTACGAGCAGTACTTC
>-|TRBV10-3|TRBD1|TRBJ1-4
CAIGQGRTNEKLFF
TGTGCCATAGGACAGGGTCGGACTAATGAAAAACTGTTTTTT
>-|TRBV11-2|-|TRBJ2-2
CASRPIHTGELFF
TGTGCCAGCAGGCCGATTCACACCGGGGAGCTGTTTTTT
>-|TRBV19|TRBD1|TRBJ1-5
CASGRGYNQPQHF
TGTGCCAGCGGCAGGGGGTACAATCAGCCCCAGCATTTT
>-|TRBV7-8|-|TRBJ2-1
CASRIVRGGPHEQFF
TGTGCCAGCAGAATAGTCCGAGGAGGCCCTCATGAGCAGTTCTTC
>-|TRBV6-6|-|TRBJ2-2
CASRRRGASTGELFF
TGTGCCAGCCGTCGGCGCGGGGCCAGCACCGGGGAGCTGTTTTTT
>-|TRBV7-9|-|TRBJ1-6
CASSGGGNHSPLHF
TGTGCCAGCAGCGGGGGCGGTAACCATTCACCCCTCCACTTT
>few|TRBV7-2|TRBD2|TRBJ2-1
CASRSTSGNYNEQFF
TGTGCCAGCCGGTCGACTAGCGGGAACTACAATGAGCAGTTCTTC
>-|TRBV19|-|TRBJ1-1
CASSGRSRRMNTEAFF
TGTGCCAGTAGTGGGCGAAGTAGGCGGATGAACACTGAAGCTTTCTTT
>-|TRBV25-1|-|TRBJ2-3
CASSAWDPASGDTQYF
TGTGCCAGCAGTGCCTGGGACCCCGCCAGTGGGGATACGCAGTATTTT
>-|TRBV7-6|TRBD1|TRBJ1-4
CASSLGQGAGEKLFF
TGTGCCAGCAGCTTAGGGCAGGGGGCGGGGGAAAAACTGTTTTTT
>-|TRBV28|TRBD1|TRBJ1-6
CASSRGGQRILSPLHF
TGTGCCAGCAGTCGGGGGGGACAGCGCATTCTTTCACCCCTCCACTTT
>-|TRBV30|-|TRBJ2-7
CATSGSYEQYF
TGTGCCACTTCGGGCTCCTACGAGCAGTACTTC
>-|TRBV6-4|-|TRBJ2-2
CASSEGSTNTGELFF
TGTGCCAGCAGTGAAGGGAGTACGAACACCGGGGAGCTGTTTTTT
>-|TRBV7-2|-|TRBJ1-1
CASSSRSGAVEAFF
TGTGCCAGCAGCTCACGGTCCGGGGCCGTTGAAGCTTTCTTT
>-|TRBV28|-|TRBJ1-1
CASSLVRRNTEAFF
TGTGCCAGCAGCCTCGTACGGAGGAACACTGAAGCTTTCTTT
>-|TRBV7-2|TRBD2|TRBJ2-3
CASSQGLAPDTQYF
TGTGCCAGCAGCCAGGGACTAGCTCCAGATACGCAGTATTTT
>-|TRBV10-3|TRBD1|TRBJ1-1
CAISERTGKAFF
TGTGCCATCAGTGAGAGGACAGGGAAAGCTTTCTTT
>-|TRBV29-1|-|TRBJ1-4
CSVVTRVGEKLFF
TGCAGCGTTGTAACCAGGGTGGGCGAAAAACTGTTTTTT
>-|TRBV15|-|TRBJ2-1
CATSRDPGRGVMNEQFF
TGTGCCACCAGCAGAGATCCAGGACGAGGGGTAATGAATGAGCAGTTCTTC
>-|TRBV11-3|-|TRBJ1-3
CASTSDRYGNTIYF
TGTGCCAGCACCTCGGATCGGTATGGAAACACCATATATTTT
>-|TRBV5-6|-|TRBJ2-5
CASSLGLVGGETQYF
TGTGCCAGCAGCTTGGGACTAGTGGGCGGAGAGACCCAGTACTTC
>-|TRBV19|-|TRBJ2-3
CASTRTGSFTDTQYF
TGTGCCAGTACCCGGACGGGGTCGTTCACAGATACGCAGTATTTT
>-|TRBV15|-|TRBJ1-2
CATSRGGLYGYTF
TGTGCCACCAGCAGAGGGGGGCTCTATGGCTACACCTTC
>-|TRBV7-2|-|TRBJ2-7
CASSLVVGAAPLEQYF
TGTGCCAGCAGCTTAGTGGTCGGGGCTGCTCCCCTCGAGCAGTACTTC
>-|TRBV30|-|TRBJ2-1
CAWTSGLAQQQFF
TGTGCCTGGACCTCCGGGCTAGCCCAACAGCAGTTCTTC
>-|TRBV20-1|TRBD2|TRBJ2-7
CSARYGEGQYF
TGCAGTGCTAGATACGGGGAGGGGCAGTACTTC
>-|TRBV7-5|-|TRBJ2-1
CARSLVGAGNEQFF
-
>-|TRBV7-9|-|TRBJ1-2
CASIPMGGGYGYTF
TGTGCCAGCATCCCGATGGGCGGTGGCTATGGCTACACCTTC
>-|TRBV6-1|TRBD1|TRBJ2-2
CASSRDRGNTGELFF
TGTGCCAGCAGTAGGGACAGGGGAAACACCGGGGAGCTGTTTTTT
>-|TRBV7-6|-|TRBJ1-6
CASSLGGGADSPLHF
TGTGCCAGCAGCTTAGGGGGTGGAGCGGATTCACCCCTCCACTTT
>few|TRBV2|-|TRBJ2-7
CASRGAPRTYEQYF
TGTGCCAGCAGGGGAGCCCCCCGAACCTACGAGCAGTACTTC
>-|TRBV5-6|-|TRBJ2-5
CASSWWGRQETQYF
TGTGCCAGCAGCTGGTGGGGGAGACAAGAGACCCAGTACTTC
>few|TRBV28|-|TRBJ2-4
CASSLGGTSYF
TGTGCCAGCAGTTTAGGAGGGACGTCGTACTTC